These 5 T cell receptor beta chains were sequenced from one sample in a study of blood T cell repertoires in COVID-19. Repertoires were generated with immunoSEQ multiplex PCR, while TCRdb's copy carries only in-frame clones and drops some. There are about 97,000 clones in the sample; approximately 89% occur only once, and 11% lies in the top ten. Sequencing was carried out using peripheral blood. The receptors were gathered from a woman in her twenties or thirties with acute or convalescent COVID-19.

The chain uses TRBV10-3 and TRBJ2-7; TRBD2 matches at 7 bases. Germline V CDR1 and CDR2: ENHRY, SYGVKD. This CDR3 comprises 16 residues. The ends lost 3 bases at V and 7 bases at J; junction bases unmatched: 15. The CDR3 DNA is TGTGCCATCAGTGAAGGGGCCACTAGCGCCTCTTTGGAGCAGTACTTC. Its protein product is CAISEGATSASLEQYF.

This clone turned up a few times. The rearrangement joins TRBV19 to TRBJ2-7, with D maybe TRBD2 (5 bases). Per the germline V gene, CDR1 is LNHDA and CDR2 is SQIVND (reference sequence). The CDR3 is 13 residues long. V lost 5 bases and J 2 bases, leaving 10 bases between the germline ends. CDR3 nucleotide sequence: TGTGCCAGTAGTGAAAGGAGGACCTACGAGCAGTACTTC. This codes for CASSERRTYEQYF. Variable domain in full (rest from reference TRBV19 and TRBJ2-7): DGGITQSPKYLFRKEGQNVTLSCEQNLNHDAMYWYRQDPGQGLRLIYYSQIVNDFQKGDIAEGYSVSREKKESFPLTVTSAQKNPTAFYLCASSERRTYEQYFGPGTRLTVT.

The rearrangement joins TRBV29-1 to TRBJ2-3; 9 bases align to TRBD2. This CDR3 spans 15 amino acids. Germline V lookup: CDR1 SQVTM, CDR2 ANQGSEA. Trimming cost V 4 bases and J 0 bases; bases outside gene matches: 5. The CDR3 nucleotides are TGCAGCGTTGTGGCTAGCGGGGAGAGCACAGATACGCAGTATTTT. It codes for CSVVASGESTDTQYF.

The chain has TRBV19 and TRBJ1-5; the match to TRBD1 covers 7 bases. Germline CDR1 LNHDA, CDR2 SQIVND (reference sequence). This CDR3 has 13 amino acids. The ends lost 5 bases at V and 5 bases at J; junction bases unmatched: 3. As DNA, the CDR3 is TGTGCCAGTAGTCGACAGGGCCATCAGCCCCAGCATTTT. Residues: CASSRQGHQPQHF.

J is TRBJ2-7 and V is TRBV28; D gene uncertain. The CDR3 is 11 amino acids. In germline, CDR1 is MDHEN, CDR2 SYDVKM. Trimming took 5 bases from V and 6 from J, leaving 8 bases between them. The CDR3, as DNA: TGTGCCAGCAGTCCCCGTTCCGAGCAGTACTTC. It codes for CASSPRSEQYF.